These 27 T cell receptor beta chains share one sample of origin, sequenced in a study of monozygotic twins with inflammatory bowel disease. From the 5' RACE reads, TCRdb lists one entry per CDR3 protein and no DNA. This table holds about 160,000 distinct CDR3 sequences. The sequenced material came from blood. These receptors came from a human donor with ulcerative colitis or Crohn's disease, or a healthy co-twin of an affected twin (not recorded which).

This sequence joins TRBV19 and TRBJ1-5; the TCRdb D gene call, TRBD1, has no DNA to confirm it. The CDR3 consists of 15 residues. Germline CDR1 is LNHDA and CDR2 is SQIVND (reference sequence). The CDR3 reads CASSIAGDRVQPQHF.

V usage is TRBV7-9 and J usage is TRBJ2-3; TCRdb outputs TRBD1, but without DNA this stays unchecked. CDR3 length equals 15 residues. Germline V gene data show CDR1 as SEHNR and CDR2 as FQNEAQ (reference sequence). Here the CDR3 reads CASSSGQGLADTQYF.

J is TRBJ2-5 and V is TRBV4-2; as DNA is missing, the TRBD1 call by TCRdb cannot be tested. Germline CDR1 LGHNA, CDR2 YNFKEQ. The CDR3 consists of 15 residues. CDR3 protein: CASRAGEGGQETQNF.

J is TRBJ1-6 and V is TRBV6-5; without DNA, the TCRdb call of TRBD1 cannot be checked. CDR3 length equals 18 residues. Germline CDR1 is MNHEY and CDR2 is SVGAGI. The chain's CDR3 is CASSYGDDRDAYNSPLHF.

V usage is TRBV6-2 or TRBV6-3 and J usage is TRBJ2-1; checking the TCRdb D call of TRBD2 is not possible without DNA. This CDR3 region has 11 residues. Germline CDR1 MNHEY, CDR2 SVGEGT. The CDR3 region is CASSTGTAKFF.

The chain is built from TRBV12-3 or TRBV12-4 and TRBJ2-2; TCRdb's assignment of TRBD1 cannot be checked, as there is no DNA. The CDR3 sequence is 14 residues long. CDR3 residues: CARGEQGNTGELFF.

The CDR3 spells CASSRLAGGGSYNEQFF. This rearrangement joins TRBV27 to TRBJ2-1; TCRdb's D call, TRBD2, is unchecked because there is no DNA. CDR1 MNHEY and CDR2 SMNVEV come from the germline V gene (reference sequence). CDR3 length: 17 amino acids.

The chain joins TRBV15 to TRBJ2-2; checking the TCRdb D call of TRBD1 is not possible without DNA. Per the germline V gene, CDR1 is LNHNV and CDR2 is YYDKDF (reference sequence). CDR3 length: 14 amino acids. Here the CDR3 reads CATSRVGGTGELFF.

The rearrangement links TRBV2 to TRBJ1-5. Looked up from germline, CDR1 is SNHLY and CDR2 is FYNNEI. The CDR3 has 11 residues. The CDR3 here is CASGNNQPQHF. The full variable domain, completed using reference TRBV2 and TRBJ1-5, is EPEVTQTPSHQVTQMGQEVILRCVPISNHLYFYWYRQILGQKVEFLVSFYNNEISEKSEIFDDQFSVERPDGSNFTLKIRSTKLEDSAMYFCASGNNQPQHFGDGTRLSIL.

The chain uses TRBV7-2 and TRBJ2-3; without DNA, the TCRdb call of TRBD2 cannot be checked. The CDR3 length is 15 residues. Germline CDR1 is SGHTA and CDR2 is FQGNSA. CDR3 region: CASSHPSGSLDTQYF.

The chain has TRBV7-8 and TRBJ1-4; TCRdb's D call, TRBD1, is unchecked because there is no DNA. CDR1 and CDR2 (germline): SGHVS, FQNEAQ. This CDR3 is 15 amino acids long. CDR3 sequence: CASSLTRDSAEKLFF. Combining the CDR3 with reference TRBV7-8 and TRBJ1-4 gives the whole variable domain GAGVSQSPRYKVAKRGQDVALRCDPISGHVSLFWYQQALGQGPEFLTYFQNEAQLDKSGLPSDRFFAERPEGSVSTLKIQRTQQEDSAVYLCASSLTRDSAEKLFFGSGTQLSVL.

V and J are TRBV28 and TRBJ2-1; checking the TCRdb D call of TRBD1 is not possible without DNA. Germline lookup yields CDR1 MDHEN and CDR2 SYDVKM. The CDR3 is made up of 12 amino acids. The chain's CDR3 is CASSLSPGKQFF.

V and J are TRBV27 and TRBJ2-1. Germline assignment: CDR1 MNHEY and CDR2 SMNVEV (reference sequence). The CDR3 sequence is 16 residues long. CDR3 in amino acids: CASSSTTGTTYNEQFF.

The chain couples TRBV5-1 to TRBJ1-4; TCRdb names TRBD1, which stays unverified in the absence of DNA. This CDR3 has 15 residues. Germline V gene lookup returns CDR1 SGHRS and CDR2 YFSETQ. CDR3 residues: CASSSSGQGNEKLFF.

This chain connects TRBV6-5 to TRBJ2-3; with no DNA, the TCRdb D assignment of TRBD2 cannot be verified. Germline V gives CDR1 MNHEY, CDR2 SVGAGI. The CDR3 totals 13 residues. The CDR3 region is CASSLSGADTQYF.

The chain couples TRBV7-2 to TRBJ1-2; the TCRdb D gene call, TRBD1, has no DNA to confirm it. Germline assignment: CDR1 SGHTA and CDR2 FQGNSA. CDR3 size: 17 residues. The chain's CDR3 is CASSLTFEQGSSYGYTF.

CDR3 residues: CASSSDRGGQPQHF. The rearrangement uses TRBV12-3 or TRBV12-4 and TRBJ1-5; the D gene TCRdb calls, TRBD1, cannot be checked with no DNA. The CDR3 loop spans 14 amino acids.

V usage is TRBV11-3 and J usage is TRBJ1-1. The CDR3 covers 15 residues. Germline CDR1 is SGHNT and CDR2 is YENEEA. The CDR3 loop is CASSLGEGEATEAFF. The full variable domain, its missing parts supplied by reference TRBV11-3 and TRBJ1-1, is EAGVVQSPRYKIIEKKQPVAFWCNPISGHNTLYWYLQNLGQGPELLIRYENEEAVDDSQLPKDRFSAERLKGVDSTLKIQPAELGDSAVYLCASSLGEGEATEAFFGQGTRLTVV.

The chain is built from TRBV7-9 and TRBJ2-3; TCRdb lists TRBD1, though no DNA is available to test this call. Germline CDR1 is SEHNR and CDR2 is FQNEAQ (reference sequence). The CDR3 covers 16 residues. The CDR3 loop is CASSLAQAGQVDTQYF.

The chain recombines TRBV4-2 with TRBJ1-2. The CDR3 length is 15 residues. Germline CDR1 is LGHNA and CDR2 is YNFKEQ. The chain's CDR3 is CASSQERREWDGYTF.

The chain combines TRBV2 with TRBJ2-3; TCRdb calls TRBD1, which cannot be checked without DNA. The CDR3 runs to 15 residues. Germline-derived CDR1 and CDR2 are SNHLY and FYNNEI. This CDR3 is CAGGTLGDRTDTQYF.

This chain joins TRBV7-2 and TRBJ2-7; no DNA is available, so the TRBD1 call from TCRdb remains unchecked. The germline V gene encodes CDR1 SGHTA and CDR2 FQGNSA. The CDR3 spans 16 residues. The CDR3: CASSPREIIPSYEQYF.

This chain links TRBV19 with TRBJ2-2; TCRdb selects TRBD1, and the lack of DNA leaves this call unchecked. The germline V gene encodes CDR1 LNHDA and CDR2 SQIVND (reference sequence). This CDR3 spans 16 amino acids. This CDR3 reads CASSIMGQGDTGELFF.

The gene calls are TRBV7-6 and TRBJ1-4; TCRdb's assignment of TRBD1 cannot be checked, as there is no DNA. This CDR3 is 15 amino acids long. Germline V gene lookup returns CDR1 SGHVS and CDR2 FNYEAQ. CDR3 protein: CASSLNRGGGEKLFF.

This sequence joins TRBV12-3 or TRBV12-4 and TRBJ2-3. The CDR3 extends over 14 amino acids. CDR3 protein: CASSHGLAPDTQYF.

V gene TRBV6-1 combines with J gene TRBJ2-3; no DNA is available, so the TRBD2 call from TCRdb remains unchecked. This CDR3 is 17 amino acids long. CDR1 MNHNS and CDR2 SASEGT come from the germline V gene. The CDR3 spells CASTGTSGPASTDTQYF.

The chain links TRBV5-1 to TRBJ2-3; the TCRdb D gene call, TRBD2, has no DNA to confirm it. CDR1 is SGHRS, CDR2 YFSETQ, per germline. CDR3 size: 14 residues. The chain's CDR3 is CASSPAVSSDTQYF. Looking up the rest from reference TRBV5-1 and TRBJ2-3 gives the full variable domain: KAGVTQTPRYLIKTRGQQVTLSCSPISGHRSVSWYQQTPGQGLQFLFEYFSETQRNKGNFPGRFSGRQFSNSRSEMNVSTLELGDSALYLCASSPAVSSDTQYFGPGTRLTVL.